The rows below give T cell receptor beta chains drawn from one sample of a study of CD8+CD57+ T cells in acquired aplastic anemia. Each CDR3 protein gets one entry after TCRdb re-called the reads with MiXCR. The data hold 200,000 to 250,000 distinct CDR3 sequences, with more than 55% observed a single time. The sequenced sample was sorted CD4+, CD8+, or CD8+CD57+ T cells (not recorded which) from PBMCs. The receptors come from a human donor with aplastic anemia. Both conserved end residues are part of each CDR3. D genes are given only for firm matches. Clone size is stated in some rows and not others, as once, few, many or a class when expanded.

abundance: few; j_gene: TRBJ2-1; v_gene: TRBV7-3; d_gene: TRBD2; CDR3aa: CASSPTSALRFF; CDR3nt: TGTGCCAGCAGTCCGACTAGCGCGCTTCGGTTCTTC
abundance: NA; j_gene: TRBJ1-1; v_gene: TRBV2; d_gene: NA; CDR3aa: CASRENWDTEAFF; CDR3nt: TGTGCCAGCAGGGAAAATTGGGACACTGAAGCTTTCTTT
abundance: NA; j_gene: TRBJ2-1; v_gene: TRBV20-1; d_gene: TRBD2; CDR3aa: CSATKPSGNIWNEQFF; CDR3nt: TGCAGTGCTACAAAACCTAGCGGGAATATTTGGAATGAGCAGTTCTTC
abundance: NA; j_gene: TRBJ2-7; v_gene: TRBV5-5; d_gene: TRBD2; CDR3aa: CASSPGTSGGRYEQYF; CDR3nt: TGTGCCAGCAGCCCTGGGACTAGCGGGGGACGCTACGAGCAGTACTTC
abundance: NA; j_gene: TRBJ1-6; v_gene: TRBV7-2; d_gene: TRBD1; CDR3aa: CASSPTGYNSPLHF; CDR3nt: TGTGCCAGCAGCCCGACAGGGTATAATTCACCCCTCCACTTT
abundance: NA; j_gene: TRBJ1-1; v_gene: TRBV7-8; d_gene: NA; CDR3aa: CASSPVALDTEAFF; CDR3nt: TGTGCCAGCAGCCCTGTCGCTTTGGACACTGAAGCTTTCTTT
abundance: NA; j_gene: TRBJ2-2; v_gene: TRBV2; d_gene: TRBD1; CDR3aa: CASRPDRGTGELFF; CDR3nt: TGTGCCAGCAGACCGGACAGGGGAACCGGGGAGCTGTTTTTT
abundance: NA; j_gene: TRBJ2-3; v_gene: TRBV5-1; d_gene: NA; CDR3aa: CASSLDPGADTQYF; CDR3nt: TGCGCCAGCAGCTTGGACCCGGGTGCAGATACGCAGTATTTT
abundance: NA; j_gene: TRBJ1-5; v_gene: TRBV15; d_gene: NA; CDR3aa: CATSREPDPNQPQHF; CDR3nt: TGTGCCACCAGCAGAGAACCAGACCCCAATCAGCCCCAGCATTTT
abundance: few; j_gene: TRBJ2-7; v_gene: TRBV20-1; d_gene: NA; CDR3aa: CSPKGLVIYEQYF; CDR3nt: TGCAGCCCGAAGGGGCTTGTAATCTACGAGCAGTACTTC
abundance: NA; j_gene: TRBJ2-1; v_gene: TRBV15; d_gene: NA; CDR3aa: CATSSSTSGGREQFF; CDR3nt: TGTGCCACCAGCAGCTCCACCTCGGGTGGGCGAGAGCAGTTCTTC
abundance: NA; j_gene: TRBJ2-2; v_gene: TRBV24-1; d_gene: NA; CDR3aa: CATSDLRGNTGELFF; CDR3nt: TGTGCCACCAGTGATCTCAGGGGGAACACCGGGGAGCTGTTTTTT
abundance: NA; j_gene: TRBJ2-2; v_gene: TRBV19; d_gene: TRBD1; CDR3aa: CASSIPTGAGTGELFF; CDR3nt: TGTGCCAGTAGTATTCCGACAGGGGCGGGGACCGGGGAGCTGTTTTTT
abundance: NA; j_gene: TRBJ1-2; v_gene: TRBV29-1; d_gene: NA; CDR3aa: CSVVWNGATGYGYTF; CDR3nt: TGCAGCGTTGTGTGGAATGGGGCGACAGGCTATGGCTACACCTTC
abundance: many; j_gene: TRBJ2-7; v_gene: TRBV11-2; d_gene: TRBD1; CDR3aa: CASSLPTGGVIEQYF; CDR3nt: TGTGCCAGCAGCTTACCTACAGGGGGCGTGATCGAGCAGTACTTC
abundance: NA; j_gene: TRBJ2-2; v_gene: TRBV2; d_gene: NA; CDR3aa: CASSVEAGNTGELFF; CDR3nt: TGTGCCAGCAGTGTAGAAGCGGGTAACACCGGGGAGCTGTTTTTT
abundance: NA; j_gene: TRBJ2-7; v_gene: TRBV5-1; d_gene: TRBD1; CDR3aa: CASSDRDRSSYEQYF; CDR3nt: TGCGCCAGCAGCGACAGGGACAGGAGCTCCTACGAGCAGTACTTC
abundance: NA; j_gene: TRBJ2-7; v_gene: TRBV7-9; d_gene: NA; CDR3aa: CASSPRVSYEQYF; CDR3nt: TGTGCCAGCAGCCCCCGGGTCAGCTACGAGCAGTACTTC
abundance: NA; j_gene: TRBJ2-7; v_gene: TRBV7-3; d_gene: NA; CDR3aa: CASKEGAGGLDLYEQYF; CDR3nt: TGTGCCAGCAAAGAGGGGGCAGGGGGGTTGGACCTGTACGAGCAGTACTTC
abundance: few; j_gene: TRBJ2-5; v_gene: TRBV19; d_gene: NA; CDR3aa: CASSSDQETQYF; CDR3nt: TGTGCCAGTAGTTCGGACCAAGAGACCCAGTACTTC
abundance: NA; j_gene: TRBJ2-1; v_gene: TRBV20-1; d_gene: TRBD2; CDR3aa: CSARDPSGADEQFF; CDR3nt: TGCAGTGCTAGAGATCCTAGCGGGGCGGATGAGCAGTTCTTC
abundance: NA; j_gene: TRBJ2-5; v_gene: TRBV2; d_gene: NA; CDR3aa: CASSVLGEVETQYF; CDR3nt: TGTGCCAGCAGTGTACTGGGGGAAGTGGAGACCCAGTACTTC
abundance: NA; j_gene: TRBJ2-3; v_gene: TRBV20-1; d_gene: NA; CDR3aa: CSVRGQTTDTQYF; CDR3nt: TGCAGTGTCAGGGGCCAGACGACAGATACGCAGTATTTT
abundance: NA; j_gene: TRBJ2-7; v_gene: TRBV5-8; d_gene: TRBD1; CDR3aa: CASSLLRVGTGAYEQYF; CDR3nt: TGTGCCAGCAGCTTGTTGCGAGTCGGGACAGGGGCCTACGAGCAGTACTTC
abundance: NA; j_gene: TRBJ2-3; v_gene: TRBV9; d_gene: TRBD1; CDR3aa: CASSMTGVGTDTQYF; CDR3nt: TGTGCCAGCAGCATGACAGGGGTGGGCACAGATACGCAGTATTTT
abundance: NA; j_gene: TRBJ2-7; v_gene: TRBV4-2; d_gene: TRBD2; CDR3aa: CASRAVGGSTSYEQYF; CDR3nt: TGTGCCAGCCGGGCAGTAGGCGGGAGCACTTCATACGAGCAGTACTTC
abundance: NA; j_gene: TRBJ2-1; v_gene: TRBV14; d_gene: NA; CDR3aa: CASSQAPYNEQFF; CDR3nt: TGTGCCAGCAGCCAAGCTCCCTACAATGAGCAGTTCTTC
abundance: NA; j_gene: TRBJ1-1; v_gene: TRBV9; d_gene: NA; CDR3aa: CASSSGYTEAFF; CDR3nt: TGCGCCAGCAGCTCGGGATACACTGAAGCTTTCTTT
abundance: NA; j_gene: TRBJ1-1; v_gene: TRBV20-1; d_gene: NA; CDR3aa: CSARDQEGITEAFF; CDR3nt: TGCAGTGCTAGAGATCAGGAGGGCATCACTGAAGCTTTCTTT
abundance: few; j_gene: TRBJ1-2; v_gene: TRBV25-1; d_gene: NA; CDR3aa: CASSESGGNRAGYYGYTF; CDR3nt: TGTGCCAGCAGTGAATCGGGGGGAAACAGGGCCGGGTACTATGGCTACACCTTC
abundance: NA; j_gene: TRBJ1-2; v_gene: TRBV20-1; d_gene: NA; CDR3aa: CSASRRGTSGGYGYTF; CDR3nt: TGCAGTGCTTCTCGTCGCGGGACTAGCGGGGGATACGGCTACACCTTC
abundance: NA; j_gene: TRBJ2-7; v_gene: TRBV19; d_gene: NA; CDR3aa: CASSISGAYEQYF; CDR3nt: TGTGCCAGTAGTATATCCGGAGCCTACGAGCAGTACTTC
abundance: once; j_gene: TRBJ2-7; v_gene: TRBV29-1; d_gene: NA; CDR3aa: CSVDSEKGSTRQYF; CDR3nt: TGCAGCGTTGATAGCGAAAAAGGGTCTACTCGACAGTACTTC
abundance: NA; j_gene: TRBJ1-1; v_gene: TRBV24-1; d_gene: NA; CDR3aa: CATSDNDRRVFF; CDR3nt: TGTGCCACCAGTGATAACGACAGAAGAGTTTTCTTT
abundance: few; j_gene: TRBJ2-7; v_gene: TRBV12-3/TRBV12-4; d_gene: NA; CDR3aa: CASKERSSYEQYF; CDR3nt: TGTGCCAGCAAAGAGAGATCCTCCTACGAGCAGTACTTC
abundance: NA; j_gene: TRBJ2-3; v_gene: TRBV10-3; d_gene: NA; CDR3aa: CASRRTTSGQYF; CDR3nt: TGTGCCAGCAGACGGACGACCTCTGGGCAGTATTTT
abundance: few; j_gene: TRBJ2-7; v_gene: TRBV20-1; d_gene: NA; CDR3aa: CSARSATHYEQYF; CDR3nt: TGCAGTGCTAGAAGCGCTACCCACTACGAGCAGTACTTC
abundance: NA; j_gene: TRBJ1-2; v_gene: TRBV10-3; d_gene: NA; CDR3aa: CAIRANGSEYYGYTF; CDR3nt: TGTGCCATCCGGGCTAATGGCAGTGAGTACTATGGCTACACCTTC
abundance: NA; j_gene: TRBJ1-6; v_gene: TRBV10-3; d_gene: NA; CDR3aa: CAASPLMSGNSPLHF; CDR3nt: TGTGCCGCCAGCCCCCTGATGAGTGGTAATTCACCCCTCCACTTT
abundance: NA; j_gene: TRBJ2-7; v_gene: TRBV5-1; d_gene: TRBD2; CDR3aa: CASSPSGRDYEQYF; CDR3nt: TGCGCCAGCAGCCCCTCGGGGAGGGACTACGAGCAGTACTTC